Given below is one T cell receptor beta chain in context. The antigen it recognizes is unknown. No qualities accompany the bases; no much larger clone lies one base away. The immunoSEQ Assay, a bias-controlled multiplex PCR, was used to amplify TCRbeta CDR3 regions from genomic DNA. Turning to the authors' computational methods: The number of nucleated cells in each sample was estimated by amplification of reference gene primers within the assay. To quantify the absolute abundance of each unique TCRbeta CDR3 rearrangement, sequence reads were collapsed and filtered. For each sample, productive Simpson clonality was calculated by taking the square root of Simpson's diversity index across productive rearrangements. Sourced from immuneACCESS, this table was stored by TCRdb with only in-frame sequences that have V and J called. A share of the clones is absent; for the studies checked, an unresolved V gene accounts for under half, and the remainder has no known explanation. The V and J calls and clone size were taken over from that table, and D and trimming were inferred from the DNA. The sample table holds under 400,000 clones, of which approximately 87% were seen once. The ten biggest clones cover less than 11% of the sample.

This entry belongs to a study of blood T cell repertoires in COVID-19 (dated by TCRdb to about 2020). Context from the whole study: Samples covering the acute and convalescent phases of COVID-19 were provided by collaborators in the United States, Italy and Spain. The prospective study material was composed of cDNA or gDNA derived from T cells, B-cell-depleted T cells, or PBMCs. The dataset comprised deeply sampled blood TCRbeta repertoires from subjects exposed to, actively infected with, or recovered from COVID-19. The repertoires were made available in a free public database intended to serve as a resource for research on the immune response to SARS-CoV-2. Samples came from the ongoing ImmuneRACE study (first 160 participants) plus 1,254 subjects from 6 global collaborators. Nearly every sample came with metadata listing a de-identified subject ID, COVID-19 status, age in years and sex. HLA class I and class II types, where available, came from metadata supplied by the sample provider rather than from assay-based typing.

One collaborating source in Seattle enrolled patients during active infection and followed them longitudinally through the course of disease. Collaborating institutions collected whole blood in K2EDTA tubes following their own protocols. Collaborator samples were shipped for TCRbeta analysis as frozen whole blood, isolated PBMCs, or DNA extracted from either sample type. CDR1 and CDR2 (WNHNN, SYGVQD) derive from the germline V gene (reference sequence). Counted from cysteine to phenylalanine, this CDR3 has 13 amino acids. Solely the CDR3 DNA is kept, with 39 bases framed from the first base. From V the trimming removes 8 bases and from J it removes 7 bases, while the gene matches leave 6 bases of the junction unaccounted for. What the work shows at the level of the full study, not this receptor alone: The quantity of clinical and demographic metadata differed by source and by participant and was supplied without curation.

The chain couples TRBV10-1 to TRBJ2-2, with 8 junctional bases fitting TRBD1. This receptor was obtained from a woman aged 30 to 39 with COVID-19, enrolled during active disease. The material sequenced was peripheral blood. Here is the DNA: TGCGCCAGCGCCGGACAGGGTAGCGGGGAGCTGTTTTTT. This sequence encodes CASAGQGSGELFF.